Presented here are 7 T cell receptor beta chains from one specimen sequenced in a study of shared clonotypes between healthy human individuals. The naive CD8 fraction comprised CD45RO-negative cells positively selected for CCR7 and excluded terminally differentiated effector memory CD45RA+ cells. Profiled with immunoSEQ multiplex PCR; TCRdb holds only in-frame clones, not every one. The sample shows about 2 million clones, less than 95% of them seen only once. Sequenced sample: naive CD8+ T cells sorted from blood. The source of these receptors is a man between 18 and 29 years old in good health.

Here the CDR3 DNA reads TGTGCCAGTAGTATAGATAGCACAGGGGCAGCAGACATTCAGTACTTC. This encodes CASSIDSTGAADIQYF. The V gene is TRBV19, the J gene TRBJ2-4, with 7 positions matching TRBD1. CDR1 and CDR2 (germline): LNHDA, SQIVND (reference sequence). J gave up 8 bases and V 0 bases, and 10 bases lay outside the gene matches. The CDR3 covers 16 residues.

The chain joins TRBV27 to TRBJ1-4; D uncertain. V was cut by 5 bases and J by 5 bases, with 18 bases left in between. The CDR3 is 16 residues long. The germline V gene encodes CDR1 MNHEY and CDR2 SMNVEV (reference sequence). The CDR3 DNA reads TGTGCCAGCAGTCCCTCAGCCGGCGAGCTCAATGAAAAACTGTTTTTT. Protein product: CASSPSAGELNEKLFF.

This sequence joins TRBV4-3 and TRBJ2-7; weak D call: TRBD1 (6 bases). The CDR3 loop spans 16 amino acids. V dropped 4 bases and J dropped 0 bases, with 16 bases sitting between them. From germline, CDR1 is LGHNA and CDR2 YSLEER. The CDR3 loop reads CASSPRTDSSSYEQYF. The CDR3 DNA reads as TGCGCCAGCAGCCCGCGGACAGATTCAAGCTCCTACGAGCAGTACTTC.

This clone appeared a few times. This sequence joins TRBV9 and TRBJ2-2; D might be TRBD1 (6 bases). CDR1 and CDR2 (germline): SGDLS, YYNGEE. This CDR3 is 15 amino acids long. The ends were cut back, 4 bases at V and 4 bases at J, with 14 bases in the middle. The CDR3 loop reads CASSPRDRSTGELFF. DNA for the CDR3: TGTGCCAGCAGCCCAAGAGACAGGTCCACCGGGGAGCTGTTTTTT.

This chain connects TRBV5-1 to TRBJ2-1; perhaps TRBD1 as D (6 bases). Trimming pared 0 bases from V and 2 bases from J, leaving 15 bases between. Germline lookup yields CDR1 SGHRS and CDR2 YFSETQ. The CDR3 loop spans 17 amino acids. The chain's CDR3 is CASSLEGDVSPYNEQFF. The CDR3 DNA sequence: TGCGCCAGCAGCTTGGAGGGGGACGTCAGCCCCTACAATGAGCAGTTCTTC.

The rearrangement uses TRBV10-3 and TRBJ2-7; a possible D gene is TRBD2 (6 bases). Germline loops: CDR1 ENHRY, CDR2 SYGVKD. This CDR3 region has 13 residues. V lost 6 bases and J lost 1, with 10 bases in between. The CDR3 is CAIRRDLSYEQYF. The CDR3 nucleotides are TGTGCCATCAGACGGGACTTGTCCTACGAGCAGTACTTC.

In its sample, this clone was seen once. The chain combines TRBV7-2 with TRBJ2-5, with D unresolved. This CDR3 contains 17 residues. The germline V gene encodes CDR1 SGHTA and CDR2 FQGNSA. V was pared by 1 base and J by 4 bases, with 19 bases between. The CDR3 region is CASSLGIGHEPGETQYF. DNA of the CDR3: TGTGCCAGCAGCTTAGGGATTGGTCACGAGCCGGGAGAGACCCAGTACTTC.